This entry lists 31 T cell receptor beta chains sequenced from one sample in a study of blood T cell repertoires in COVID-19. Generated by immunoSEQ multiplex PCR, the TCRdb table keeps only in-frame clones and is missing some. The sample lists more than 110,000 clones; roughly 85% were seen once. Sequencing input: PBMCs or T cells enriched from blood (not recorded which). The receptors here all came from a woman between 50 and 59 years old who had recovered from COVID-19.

CDR3: CASSRGGQVAFF. DNA of the CDR3: TGTGCCAGCAGTCGAGGGGGCCAGGTGGCTTTCTTT. This chain links TRBV27 with TRBJ1-1; 7 nucleotides match TRBD1. The CDR3 is 12 amino acids. Unmatched junction bases numbered 8, after V lost 5 bases and J lost 11 bases. CDR1 is MNHEY and CDR2 is SMNVEV in the germline V gene (reference sequence).

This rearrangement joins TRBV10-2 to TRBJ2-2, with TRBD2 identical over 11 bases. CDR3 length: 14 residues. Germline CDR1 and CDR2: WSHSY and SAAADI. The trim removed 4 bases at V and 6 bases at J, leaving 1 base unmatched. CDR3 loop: CASSGSGGAGELFF. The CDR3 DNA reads TGCGCCAGCAGTGGTAGCGGGGGGGCCGGGGAGCTGTTTTTT.

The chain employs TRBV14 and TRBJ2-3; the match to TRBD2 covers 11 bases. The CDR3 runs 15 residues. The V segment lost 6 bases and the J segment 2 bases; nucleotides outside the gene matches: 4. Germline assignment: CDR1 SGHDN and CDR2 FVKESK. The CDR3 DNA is TGTGCCAGCAGTCGACTAGCGGGGAACACAGATACGCAGTATTTT. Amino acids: CASSRLAGNTDTQYF.

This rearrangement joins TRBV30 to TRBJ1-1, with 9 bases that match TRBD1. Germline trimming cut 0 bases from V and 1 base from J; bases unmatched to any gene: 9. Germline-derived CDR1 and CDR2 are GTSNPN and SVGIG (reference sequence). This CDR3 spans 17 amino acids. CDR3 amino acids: CAWSVPGQGFENTEAFF. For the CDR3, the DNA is TGTGCCTGGAGTGTACCCGGACAGGGGTTCGAGAACACTGAAGCTTTCTTT. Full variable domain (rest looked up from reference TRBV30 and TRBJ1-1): SQTIHQWPATLVQPVGSPLSLECTVEGTSNPNLYWYRQAAGRGLQLLFYSVGIGQISSEVPQNLSASRPQDRQFILSSKKLLLSDSGFYLCAWSVPGQGFENTEAFFGQGTRLTVV.

The CDR3 DNA is TGTGCCAGCAGCCAAGAAGTGTTCCAGGGCGATGAAAAACTGTTTTTT. Protein product: CASSQEVFQGDEKLFF. V usage is TRBV4-2 and J usage is TRBJ1-4; tentative D call: TRBD1 (5 bases). From germline, CDR1 is LGHNA and CDR2 YNFKEQ. Trimming pared 0 bases from V and 6 bases from J, leaving 14 bases between. This CDR3 is built from 16 residues.

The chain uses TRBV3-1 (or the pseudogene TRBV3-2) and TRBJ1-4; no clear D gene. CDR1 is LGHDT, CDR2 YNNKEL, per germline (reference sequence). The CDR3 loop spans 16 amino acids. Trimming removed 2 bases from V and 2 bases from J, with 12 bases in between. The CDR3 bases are TGTGCCAGCAGCCAACGGCGGTCCGGGACTAATGAAAAACTGTTTTTT. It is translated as CASSQRRSGTNEKLFF.

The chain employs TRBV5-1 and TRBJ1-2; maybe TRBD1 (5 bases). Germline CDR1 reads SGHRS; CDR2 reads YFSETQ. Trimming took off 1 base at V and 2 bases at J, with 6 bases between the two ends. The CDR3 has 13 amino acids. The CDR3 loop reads CASSLSGNYGYTF. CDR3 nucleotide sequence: TGCGCCAGCAGCTTGTCAGGGAACTATGGCTACACCTTC.

The DNA of the CDR3 is TGTGCCAGTGGACTAGCGGCTTCCTACGAGCAGTACTTC. Amino acid sequence: CASGLAASYEQYF. V is TRBV27 and J is TRBJ2-7; TRBD2 aligns across 10 bases. Germline loops: CDR1 MNHEY, CDR2 SMNVEV (reference sequence). The CDR3 has 13 amino acids. Germline trimming cut 9 bases from V and 1 base from J; bases unmatched to any gene: 3.

In nucleotides, the CDR3 is TGTGCCAGCTCGCCTGGACAGGGAGATACCACCGGGGAGCTGTTTTTT. Its translation is CASSPGQGDTTGELFF. The chain links TRBV18 to TRBJ2-2; TRBD1 matches 8 bases. V lost 6 bases and J lost 4; bases outside the gene matches: 10. CDR1 KGHSH and CDR2 LQKENI come from the germline V gene. This CDR3 spans 16 amino acids.

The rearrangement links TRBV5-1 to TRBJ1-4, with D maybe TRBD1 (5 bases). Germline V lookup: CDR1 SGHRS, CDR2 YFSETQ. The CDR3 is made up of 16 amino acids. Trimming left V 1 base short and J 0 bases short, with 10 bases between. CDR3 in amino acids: CASSLFPGSTNEKLFF. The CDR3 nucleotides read TGCGCCAGCAGCTTGTTCCCAGGGTCAACTAATGAAAAACTGTTTTTT.

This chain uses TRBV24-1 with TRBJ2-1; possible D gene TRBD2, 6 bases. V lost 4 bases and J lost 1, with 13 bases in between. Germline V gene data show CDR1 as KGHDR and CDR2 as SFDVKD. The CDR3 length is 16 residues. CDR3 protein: CATSDPGSGSYNEQFF. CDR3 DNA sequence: TGTGCCACCAGTGACCCCGGGAGTGGATCCTACAATGAGCAGTTCTTC.

The DNA of the CDR3 is TGTGCCAGCAGCTTGGGACAGGGCGGCGGGGAGCTGTTTTTT. The encoded protein is CASSLGQGGGELFF. This chain connects TRBV5-6 to TRBJ2-2; 7 nucleotides line up with TRBD1. The CDR3 is made up of 14 amino acids. Germline V gene lookup returns CDR1 SGHDT and CDR2 YYEEEE. Trimming at V came to 0 bases and at J to 7 bases, leaving 3 bases not matched to a gene. Using reference TRBV5-6 and TRBJ2-2 for the parts outside the CDR3, the full variable domain is DAGVTQSPTHLIKTRGQQVTLRCSPKSGHDTVSWYQQALGQGPQFIFQYYEEEERQRGNFPDRFSGHQFPNYSSELNVNALLLGDSALYLCASSLGQGGGELFFGEGSRLTVL.

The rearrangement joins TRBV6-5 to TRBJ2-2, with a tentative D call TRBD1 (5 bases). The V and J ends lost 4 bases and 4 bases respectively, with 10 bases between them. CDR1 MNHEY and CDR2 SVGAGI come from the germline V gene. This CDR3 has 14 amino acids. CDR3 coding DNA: TGTGCCAGCAGTTCTCAGGGCGGCACCGGGGAGCTGTTTTTT. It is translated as CASSSQGGTGELFF.

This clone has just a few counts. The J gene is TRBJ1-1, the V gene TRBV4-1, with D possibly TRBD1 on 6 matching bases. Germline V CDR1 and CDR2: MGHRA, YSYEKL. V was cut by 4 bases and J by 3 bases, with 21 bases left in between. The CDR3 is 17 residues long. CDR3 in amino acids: CASSPQGRGTFYTEAFF. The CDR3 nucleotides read TGCGCCAGCAGCCCACAAGGCAGAGGGACATTTTACACTGAAGCTTTCTTT.

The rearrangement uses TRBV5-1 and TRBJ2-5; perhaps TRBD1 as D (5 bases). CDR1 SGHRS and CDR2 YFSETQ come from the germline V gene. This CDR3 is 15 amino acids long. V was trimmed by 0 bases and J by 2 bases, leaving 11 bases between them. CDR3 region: CASSLAAGLQETQYF. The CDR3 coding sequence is TGCGCCAGCAGCTTGGCGGCAGGGCTACAAGAGACCCAGTACTTC.

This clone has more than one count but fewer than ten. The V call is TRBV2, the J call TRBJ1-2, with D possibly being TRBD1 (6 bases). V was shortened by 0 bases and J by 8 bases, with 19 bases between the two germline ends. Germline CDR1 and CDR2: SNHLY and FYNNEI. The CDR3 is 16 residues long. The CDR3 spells CASSEAGTSPDGGYTF. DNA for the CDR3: TGTGCCAGCAGTGAAGCGGGGACATCTCCCGACGGGGGCTACACCTTC.

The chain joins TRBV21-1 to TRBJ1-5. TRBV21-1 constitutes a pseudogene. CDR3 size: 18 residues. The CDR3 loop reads CASSMKRGGVISNQPQHF. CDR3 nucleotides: TGTGCCAGCAGCATGAAAAGGGGAGGGGTTATTAGCAATCAGCCCCAGCATTTT.

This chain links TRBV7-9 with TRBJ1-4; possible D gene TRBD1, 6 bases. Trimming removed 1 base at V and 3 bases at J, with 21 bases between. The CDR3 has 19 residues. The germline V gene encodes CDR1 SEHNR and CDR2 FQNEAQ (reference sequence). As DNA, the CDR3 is TGTGCCAGCAGCTTAGACCACTTTCTCGGACAGATAGCTAATGAAAAACTGTTTTTT. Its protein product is CASSLDHFLGQIANEKLFF.

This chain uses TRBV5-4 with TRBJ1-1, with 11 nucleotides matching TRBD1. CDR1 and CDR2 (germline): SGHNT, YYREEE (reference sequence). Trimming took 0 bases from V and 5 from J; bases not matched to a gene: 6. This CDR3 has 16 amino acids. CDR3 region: CASSLDAGTGGTEAFF. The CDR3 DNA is TGTGCCAGCAGCTTGGATGCCGGGACAGGGGGGACTGAAGCTTTCTTT.

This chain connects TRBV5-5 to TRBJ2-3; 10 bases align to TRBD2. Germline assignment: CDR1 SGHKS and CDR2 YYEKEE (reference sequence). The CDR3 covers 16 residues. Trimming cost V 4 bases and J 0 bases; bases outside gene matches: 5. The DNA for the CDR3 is TGTGCCAGCAGCCAAGGGACTAGCGTTAGCACAGATACGCAGTATTTT. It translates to CASSQGTSVSTDTQYF.

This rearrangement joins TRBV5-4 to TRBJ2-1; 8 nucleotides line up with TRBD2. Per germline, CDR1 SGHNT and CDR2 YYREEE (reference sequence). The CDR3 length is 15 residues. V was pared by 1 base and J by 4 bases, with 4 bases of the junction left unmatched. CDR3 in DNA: TGTGCCAGCAGCTTGTCTAGCGGGCATTACAATGAGCAGTTCTTC. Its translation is CASSLSSGHYNEQFF.

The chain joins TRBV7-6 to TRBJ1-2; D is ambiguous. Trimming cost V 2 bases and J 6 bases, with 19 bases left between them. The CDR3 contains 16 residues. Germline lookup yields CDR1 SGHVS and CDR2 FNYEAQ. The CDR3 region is CASSLSLKAAGDGYTF. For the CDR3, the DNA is TGTGCCAGCAGCTTATCGCTAAAAGCCGCGGGAGATGGCTACACCTTC.

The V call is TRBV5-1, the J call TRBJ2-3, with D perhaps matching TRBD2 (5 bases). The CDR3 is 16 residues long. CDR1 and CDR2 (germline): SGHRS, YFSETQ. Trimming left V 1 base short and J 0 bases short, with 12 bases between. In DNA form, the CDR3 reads TGCGCCAGCAGCTTGCGTTCTGCGGGTAGCACAGATACGCAGTATTTT. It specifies CASSLRSAGSTDTQYF.

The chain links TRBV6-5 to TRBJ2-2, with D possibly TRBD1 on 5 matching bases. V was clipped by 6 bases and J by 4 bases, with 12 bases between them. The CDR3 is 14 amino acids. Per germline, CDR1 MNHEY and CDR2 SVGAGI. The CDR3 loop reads CASRRDRGTGELFF. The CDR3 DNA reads TGTGCCAGCAGGCGAGACAGAGGCACCGGGGAGCTGTTTTTT.

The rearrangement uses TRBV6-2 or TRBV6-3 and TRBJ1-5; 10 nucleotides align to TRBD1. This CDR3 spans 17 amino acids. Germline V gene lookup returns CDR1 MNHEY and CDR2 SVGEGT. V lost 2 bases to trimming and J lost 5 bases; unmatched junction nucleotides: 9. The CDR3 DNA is TGTGCCAGCAGTTACGTCTCCGGGACAGGGGCCGATCAGCCCCAGCATTTT. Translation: CASSYVSGTGADQPQHF.

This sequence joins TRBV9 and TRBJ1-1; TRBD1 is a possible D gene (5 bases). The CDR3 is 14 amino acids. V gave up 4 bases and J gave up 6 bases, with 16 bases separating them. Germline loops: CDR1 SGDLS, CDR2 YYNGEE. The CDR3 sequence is CASSPKQGRAEAFF. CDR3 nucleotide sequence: TGTGCCAGCAGCCCCAAGCAGGGTCGGGCTGAAGCTTTCTTT. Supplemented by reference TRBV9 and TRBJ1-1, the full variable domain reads DSGVTQTPKHLITATGQRVTLRCSPRSGDLSVYWYQQSLDQGLQFLIQYYNGEERAKGNILERFSAQQFPDLHSELNLSSLELGDSALYFCASSPKQGRAEAFFGQGTRLTVV.

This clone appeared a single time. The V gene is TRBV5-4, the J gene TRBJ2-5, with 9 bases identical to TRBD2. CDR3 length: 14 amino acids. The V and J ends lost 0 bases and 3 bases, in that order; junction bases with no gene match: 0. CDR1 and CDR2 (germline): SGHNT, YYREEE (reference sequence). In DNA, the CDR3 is TGTGCCAGCAGCTTGGGGACTAGCGAAGAGACCCAGTACTTC. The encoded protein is CASSLGTSEETQYF. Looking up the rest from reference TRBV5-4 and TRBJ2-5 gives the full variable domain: ETGVTQSPTHLIKTRGQQVTLRCSSQSGHNTVSWYQQALGQGPQFIFQYYREEENGRGNFPPRFSGLQFPNYSSELNVNALELDDSALYLCASSLGTSEETQYFGPGTRLLVL.

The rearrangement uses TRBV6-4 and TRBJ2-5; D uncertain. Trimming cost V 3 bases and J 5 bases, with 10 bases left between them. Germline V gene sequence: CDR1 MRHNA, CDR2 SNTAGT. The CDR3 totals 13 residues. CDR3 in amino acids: CASSEVLGETQYF. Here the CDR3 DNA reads TGTGCCAGCAGTGAGGTCCTCGGGGAGACCCAGTACTTC.

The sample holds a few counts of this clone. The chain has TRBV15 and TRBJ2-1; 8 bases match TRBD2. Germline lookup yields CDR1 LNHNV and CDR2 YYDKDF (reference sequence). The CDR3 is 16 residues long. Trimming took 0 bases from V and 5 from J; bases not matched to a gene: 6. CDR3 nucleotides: TGTGCCACCAGCAGAGATAGGAGACTAGCGCACAATGAGCAGTTCTTC. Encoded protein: CATSRDRRLAHNEQFF.

The CDR3 sequence: CASTGTSNEKLFF. CDR3 bases: TGTGCCAGCACAGGGACTTCCAATGAAAAACTGTTTTTT. This chain connects TRBV12-3 or TRBV12-4 to TRBJ1-4, with a possible D match to TRBD1 (5 bases). This CDR3 region has 13 residues. V lost 7 bases, J lost 5 bases, and 11 bases lay in between.

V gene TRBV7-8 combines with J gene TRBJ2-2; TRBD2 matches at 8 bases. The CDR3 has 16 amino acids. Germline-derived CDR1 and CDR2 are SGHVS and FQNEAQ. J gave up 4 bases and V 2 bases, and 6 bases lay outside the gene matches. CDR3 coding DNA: TGTGCCAGCAGCTTATTCAGGCTAGCGGGCACCGGGGAGCTGTTTTTT. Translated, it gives CASSLFRLAGTGELFF. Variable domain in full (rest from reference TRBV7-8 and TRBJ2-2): GAGVSQSPRYKVAKRGQDVALRCDPISGHVSLFWYQQALGQGPEFLTYFQNEAQLDKSGLPSDRFFAERPEGSVSTLKIQRTQQEDSAVYLCASSLFRLAGTGELFFGEGSRLTVL.